Sequencing of this TCR beta chain was carried out in a study of response to subunit inactivated influenza vaccine. TCRdb re-analysed the RT-PCR reads in MiXCR, keeping a single row per CDR3 protein. The data contain roughly 630,000 distinct CDR3 sequences, 12% to 15% of them singletons. Trimming took off 0 bases at V and 3 bases at J, with 15 bases between the two ends. This CDR3 is built from 16 residues. The germline CDR1 and CDR2 sequences are KGHSH and LQKENI. Here the sequenced sample was PBMCs from blood, taken around 14 days before vaccination. The chain uses TRBV18 and TRBJ2-7, with no clear D. The clonotype originates from a man aged 50-60 years who received an inactivated influenza vaccine. The CDR3 coding sequence is TGTGCCAGCTCACCACCGGTTTCTCTCCATCACTACGAGCAGTACTTC. It encodes CASSPPVSLHHYEQYF. Looking up the rest from reference TRBV18 and TRBJ2-7 gives the full variable domain: NAGVMQNPRHLVRRRGQEARLRCSPMKGHSHVYWYRQLPEEGLKFMVYLQKENIIDESGMPKERFSAEFPKEGPSILRIQQVVRGDSAAYFCASSPPVSLHHYEQYFGPGTRLTVT.